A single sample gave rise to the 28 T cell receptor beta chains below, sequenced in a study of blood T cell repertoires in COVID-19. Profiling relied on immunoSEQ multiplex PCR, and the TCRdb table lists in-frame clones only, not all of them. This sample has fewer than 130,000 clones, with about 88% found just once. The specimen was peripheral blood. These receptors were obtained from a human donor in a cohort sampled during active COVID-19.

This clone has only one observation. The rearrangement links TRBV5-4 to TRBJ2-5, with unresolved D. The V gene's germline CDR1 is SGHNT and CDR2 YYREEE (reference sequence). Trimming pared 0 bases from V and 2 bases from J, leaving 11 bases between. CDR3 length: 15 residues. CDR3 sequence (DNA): TGTGCCAGCAGCTTGGGTCGTGATCGGCAAGAGACCCAGTACTTC. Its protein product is CASSLGRDRQETQYF.

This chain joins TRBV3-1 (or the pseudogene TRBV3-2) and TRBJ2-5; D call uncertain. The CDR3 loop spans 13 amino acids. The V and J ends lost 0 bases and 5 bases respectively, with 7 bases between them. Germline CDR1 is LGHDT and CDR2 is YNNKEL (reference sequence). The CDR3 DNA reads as TGTGCCAGCAGCCAAGAGCCGAGGGAGACCCAGTACTTC. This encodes CASSQEPRETQYF.

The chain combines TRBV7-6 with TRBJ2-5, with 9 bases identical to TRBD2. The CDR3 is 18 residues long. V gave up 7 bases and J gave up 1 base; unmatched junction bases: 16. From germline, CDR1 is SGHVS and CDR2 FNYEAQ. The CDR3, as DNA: TGTGCCAGCACCCCTCGGGCGGGGGGGGCCACCGTCCAAGAGACCCAGTACTTC. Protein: CASTPRAGGATVQETQYF.

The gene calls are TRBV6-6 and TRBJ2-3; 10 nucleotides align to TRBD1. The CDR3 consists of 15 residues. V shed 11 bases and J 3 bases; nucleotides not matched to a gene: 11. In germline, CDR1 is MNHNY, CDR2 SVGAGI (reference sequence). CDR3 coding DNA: TGTGCCGCAGTTAGACAGGGGGCGACAACAGATACGCAGTATTTT. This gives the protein CAAVRQGATTDTQYF.

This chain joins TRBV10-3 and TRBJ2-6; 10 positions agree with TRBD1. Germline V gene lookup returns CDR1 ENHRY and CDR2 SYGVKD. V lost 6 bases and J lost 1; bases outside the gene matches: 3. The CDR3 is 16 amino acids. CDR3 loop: CAISRTGGSGANVLTF. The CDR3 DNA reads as TGTGCCATCAGCAGGACAGGGGGATCTGGGGCCAACGTCCTGACTTTC.

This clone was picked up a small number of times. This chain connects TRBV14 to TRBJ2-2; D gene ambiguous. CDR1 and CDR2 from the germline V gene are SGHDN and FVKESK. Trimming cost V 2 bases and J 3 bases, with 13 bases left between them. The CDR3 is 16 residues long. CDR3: CASSQHFLGDTGELFF. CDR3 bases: TGTGCCAGCAGCCAACATTTCCTAGGAGACACCGGGGAGCTGTTTTTT.

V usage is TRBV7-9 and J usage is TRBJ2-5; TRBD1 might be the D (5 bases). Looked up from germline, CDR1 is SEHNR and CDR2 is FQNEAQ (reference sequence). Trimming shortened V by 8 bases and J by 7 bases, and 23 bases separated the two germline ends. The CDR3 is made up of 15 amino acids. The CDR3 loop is CASLWADAPTGTQYF. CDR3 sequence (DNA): TGTGCCAGCCTATGGGCGGACGCACCAACAGGGACCCAGTACTTC.

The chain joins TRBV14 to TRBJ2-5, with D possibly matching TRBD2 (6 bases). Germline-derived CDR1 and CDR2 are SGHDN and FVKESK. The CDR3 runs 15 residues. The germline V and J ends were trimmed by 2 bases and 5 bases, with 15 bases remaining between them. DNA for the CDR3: TGTGCCAGCAGCCAAATAGCGGCCCCGGGGGAGACCCAGTACTTC. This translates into CASSQIAAPGETQYF.

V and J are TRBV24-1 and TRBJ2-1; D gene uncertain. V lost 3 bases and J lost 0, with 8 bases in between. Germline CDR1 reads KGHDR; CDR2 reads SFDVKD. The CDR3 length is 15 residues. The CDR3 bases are TGTGCCACCAGTGATGCTAGTAGCTCCTACAATGAGCAGTTCTTC. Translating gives CATSDASSSYNEQFF.

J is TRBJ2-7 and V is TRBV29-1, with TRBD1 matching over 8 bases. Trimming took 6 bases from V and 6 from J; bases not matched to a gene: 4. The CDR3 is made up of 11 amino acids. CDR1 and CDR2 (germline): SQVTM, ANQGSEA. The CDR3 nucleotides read TGCAGCGTACAGGGGGGCGGCGAGCAGTACTTC. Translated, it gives CSVQGGGEQYF.

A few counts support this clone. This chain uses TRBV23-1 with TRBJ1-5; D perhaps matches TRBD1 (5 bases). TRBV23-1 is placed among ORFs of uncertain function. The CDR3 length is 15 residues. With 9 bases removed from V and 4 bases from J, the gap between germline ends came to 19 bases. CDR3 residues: CASHHGRVKNQPQHF. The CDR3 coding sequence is TGCGCCAGTCACCACGGCAGGGTTAAGAATCAGCCCCAGCATTTT.

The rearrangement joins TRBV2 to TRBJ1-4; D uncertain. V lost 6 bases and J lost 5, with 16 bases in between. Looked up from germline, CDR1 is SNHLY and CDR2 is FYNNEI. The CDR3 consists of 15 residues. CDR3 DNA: TGTGCCAGCAGGATATCAGGTGGTACGAATGAAAAACTGTTTTTT. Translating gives CASRISGGTNEKLFF. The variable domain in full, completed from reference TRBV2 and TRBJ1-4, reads EPEVTQTPSHQVTQMGQEVILRCVPISNHLYFYWYRQILGQKVEFLVSFYNNEISEKSEIFDDQFSVERPDGSNFTLKIRSTKLEDSAMYFCASRISGGTNEKLFFGSGTQLSVL.

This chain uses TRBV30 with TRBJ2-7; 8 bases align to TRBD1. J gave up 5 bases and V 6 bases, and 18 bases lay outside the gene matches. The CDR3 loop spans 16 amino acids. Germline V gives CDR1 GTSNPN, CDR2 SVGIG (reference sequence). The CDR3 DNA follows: TGTGCCTGCCGTTGGACAGGGCGTCCGGAGTCGGACGAGCAGTACTTC. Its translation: CACRWTGRPESDEQYF. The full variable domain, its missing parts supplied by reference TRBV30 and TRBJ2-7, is SQTIHQWPATLVQPVGSPLSLECTVEGTSNPNLYWYRQAAGRGLQLLFYSVGIGQISSEVPQNLSASRPQDRQFILSSKKLLLSDSGFYLCACRWTGRPESDEQYFGPGTRLTVT.

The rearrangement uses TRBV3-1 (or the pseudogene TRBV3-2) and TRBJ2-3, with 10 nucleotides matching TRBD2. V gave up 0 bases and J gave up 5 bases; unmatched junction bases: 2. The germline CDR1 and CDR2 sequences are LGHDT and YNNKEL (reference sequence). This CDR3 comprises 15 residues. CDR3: CASSQELAGVDTQYF. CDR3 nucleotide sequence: TGTGCCAGCAGCCAAGAGCTAGCGGGAGTAGATACGCAGTATTTT.

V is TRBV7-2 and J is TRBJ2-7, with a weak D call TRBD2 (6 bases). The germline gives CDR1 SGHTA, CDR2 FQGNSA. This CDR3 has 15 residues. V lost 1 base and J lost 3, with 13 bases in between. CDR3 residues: CASSLGGGAGYEQYF. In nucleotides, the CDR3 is TGTGCCAGCAGCTTAGGTGGCGGAGCGGGCTACGAGCAGTACTTC.

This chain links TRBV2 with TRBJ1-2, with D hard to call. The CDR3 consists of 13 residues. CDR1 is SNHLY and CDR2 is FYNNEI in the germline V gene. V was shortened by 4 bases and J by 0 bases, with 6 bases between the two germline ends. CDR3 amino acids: CASSGTANYGYTF. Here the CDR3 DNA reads TGTGCCAGCAGTGGCACGGCTAACTATGGCTACACCTTC.

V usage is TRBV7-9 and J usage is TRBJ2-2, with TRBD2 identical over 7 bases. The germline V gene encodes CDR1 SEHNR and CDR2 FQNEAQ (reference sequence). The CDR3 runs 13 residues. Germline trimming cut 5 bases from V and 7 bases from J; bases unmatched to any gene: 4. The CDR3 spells CASSPRGGGELFF. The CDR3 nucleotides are TGTGCCAGCAGCCCCCGCGGGGGCGGGGAGCTGTTTTTT.

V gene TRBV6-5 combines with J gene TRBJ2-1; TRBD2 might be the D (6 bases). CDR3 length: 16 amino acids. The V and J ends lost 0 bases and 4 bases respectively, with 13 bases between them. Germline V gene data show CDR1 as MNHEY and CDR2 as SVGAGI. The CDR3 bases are TGTGCCAGCAGTTACTCGACCCCCCGGGGGTACAATGAGCAGTTCTTC. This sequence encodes CASSYSTPRGYNEQFF.

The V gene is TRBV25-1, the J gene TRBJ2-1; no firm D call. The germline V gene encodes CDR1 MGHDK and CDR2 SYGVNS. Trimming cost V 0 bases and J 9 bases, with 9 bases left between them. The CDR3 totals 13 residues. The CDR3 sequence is CASSEYNGSEQFF. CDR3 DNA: TGTGCCAGCAGTGAATATAACGGTAGTGAGCAGTTCTTC. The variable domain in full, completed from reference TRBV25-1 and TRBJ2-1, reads EADIYQTPRYLVIGTGKKITLECSQTMGHDKMYWYQQDPGMELHLIHYSYGVNSTEKGDLSSESTVSRIRTEHFPLTLESARPSHTSQYLCASSEYNGSEQFFGPGTRLTVL.

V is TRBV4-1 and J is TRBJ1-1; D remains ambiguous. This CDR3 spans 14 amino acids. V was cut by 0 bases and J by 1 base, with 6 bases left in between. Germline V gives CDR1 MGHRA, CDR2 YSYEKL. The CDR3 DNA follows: TGCGCCAGCAGCCAAGACCTCGGGAACACTGAAGCTTTCTTT. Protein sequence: CASSQDLGNTEAFF.

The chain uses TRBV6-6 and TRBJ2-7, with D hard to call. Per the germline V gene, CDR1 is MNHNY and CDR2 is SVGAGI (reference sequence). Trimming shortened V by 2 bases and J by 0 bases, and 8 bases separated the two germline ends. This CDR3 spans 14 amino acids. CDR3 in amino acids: CASSYGRLSYEQYF. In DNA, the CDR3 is TGTGCCAGCAGTTACGGGCGCCTCTCCTACGAGCAGTACTTC.

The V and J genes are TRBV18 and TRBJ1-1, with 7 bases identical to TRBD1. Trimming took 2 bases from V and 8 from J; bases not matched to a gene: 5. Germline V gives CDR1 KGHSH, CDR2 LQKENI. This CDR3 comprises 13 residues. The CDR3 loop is CASSPVTGLEAFF. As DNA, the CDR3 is TGTGCCAGCTCACCAGTGACAGGGTTAGAAGCTTTCTTT.

Written as DNA, the CDR3 is TGTGCCAGCAGACATCAAACAGGGTCCCGAGGGTCTGAAGCTTTCTTT. This codes for CASRHQTGSRGSEAFF. The chain has TRBV28 and TRBJ1-1; D perhaps matches TRBD1 (6 bases). The CDR3 extends over 16 amino acids. V dropped 6 bases and J dropped 6 bases, with 23 bases sitting between them. CDR1 is MDHEN and CDR2 is SYDVKM in the germline V gene.

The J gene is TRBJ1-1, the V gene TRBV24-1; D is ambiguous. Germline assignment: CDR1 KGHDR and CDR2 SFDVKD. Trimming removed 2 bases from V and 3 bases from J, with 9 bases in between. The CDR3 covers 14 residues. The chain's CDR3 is CATSDSRWDTEAFF. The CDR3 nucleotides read TGTGCCACCAGTGATTCCAGGTGGGACACTGAAGCTTTCTTT.

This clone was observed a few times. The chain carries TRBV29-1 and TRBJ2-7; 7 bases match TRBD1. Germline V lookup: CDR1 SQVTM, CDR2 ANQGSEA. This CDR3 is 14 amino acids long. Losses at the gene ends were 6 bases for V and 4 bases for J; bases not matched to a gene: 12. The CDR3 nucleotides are TGCAGCGTCCCCATCACAGGGGACCCGTACGAGCAGTACTTC. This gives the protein CSVPITGDPYEQYF.

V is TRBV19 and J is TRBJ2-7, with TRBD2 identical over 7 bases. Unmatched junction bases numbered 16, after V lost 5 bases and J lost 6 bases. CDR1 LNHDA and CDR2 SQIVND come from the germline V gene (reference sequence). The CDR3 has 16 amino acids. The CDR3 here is CASSPPGRGPAAEQYF. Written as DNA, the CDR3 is TGTGCCAGTAGTCCCCCTGGGAGGGGCCCGGCAGCCGAGCAGTACTTC.

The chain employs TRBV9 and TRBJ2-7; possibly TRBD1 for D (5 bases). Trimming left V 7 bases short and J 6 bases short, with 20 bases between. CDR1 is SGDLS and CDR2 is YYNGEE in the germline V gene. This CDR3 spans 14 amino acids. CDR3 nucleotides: TGTGCCAGCGGTGAAACAGGCGTAGTAGGCGAGCAGTACTTC. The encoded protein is CASGETGVVGEQYF.

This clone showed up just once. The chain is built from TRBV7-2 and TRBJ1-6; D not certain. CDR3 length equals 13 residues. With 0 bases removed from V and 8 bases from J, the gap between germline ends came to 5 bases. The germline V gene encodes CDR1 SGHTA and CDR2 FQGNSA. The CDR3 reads CASSLARDSPLHF. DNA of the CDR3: TGTGCCAGCAGCTTAGCTCGGGATTCACCCCTCCACTTT.